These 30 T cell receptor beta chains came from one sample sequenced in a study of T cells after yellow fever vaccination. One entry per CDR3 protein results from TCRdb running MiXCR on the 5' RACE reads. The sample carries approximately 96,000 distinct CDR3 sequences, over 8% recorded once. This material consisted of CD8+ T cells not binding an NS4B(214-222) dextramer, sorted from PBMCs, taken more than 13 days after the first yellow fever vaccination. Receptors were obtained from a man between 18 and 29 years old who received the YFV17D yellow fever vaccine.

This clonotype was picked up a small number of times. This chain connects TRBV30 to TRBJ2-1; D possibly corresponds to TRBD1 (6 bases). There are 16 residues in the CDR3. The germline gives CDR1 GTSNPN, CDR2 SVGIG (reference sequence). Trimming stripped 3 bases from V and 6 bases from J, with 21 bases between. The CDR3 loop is CAWRPSGARGGNEQFF. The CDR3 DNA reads TGTGCCTGGAGGCCCTCAGGGGCGAGAGGCGGCAATGAGCAGTTCTTC.

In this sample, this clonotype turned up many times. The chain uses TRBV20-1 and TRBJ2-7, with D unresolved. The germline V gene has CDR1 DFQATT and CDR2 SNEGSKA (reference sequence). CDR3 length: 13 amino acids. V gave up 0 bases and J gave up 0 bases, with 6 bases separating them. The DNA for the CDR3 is TGCAGTGCTAGAGATTCGAGCTCCTACGAGCAGTACGTC. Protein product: CSARDSSSYEQYV.

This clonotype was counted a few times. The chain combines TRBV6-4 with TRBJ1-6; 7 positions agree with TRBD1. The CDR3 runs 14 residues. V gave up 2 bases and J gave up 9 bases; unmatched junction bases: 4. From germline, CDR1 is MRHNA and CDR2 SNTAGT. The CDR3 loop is CASSDGTETSPLHF. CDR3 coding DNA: TGTGCCAGCAGTGACGGGACAGAGACTTCACCCCTCCACTTT.

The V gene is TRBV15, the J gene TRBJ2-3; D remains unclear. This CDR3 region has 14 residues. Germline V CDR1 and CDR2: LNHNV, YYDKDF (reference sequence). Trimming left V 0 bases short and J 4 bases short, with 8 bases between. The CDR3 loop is CATSRDFRADTQYF. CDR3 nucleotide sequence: TGTGCCACCAGCAGAGATTTTAGAGCAGATACGCAGTATTTT.

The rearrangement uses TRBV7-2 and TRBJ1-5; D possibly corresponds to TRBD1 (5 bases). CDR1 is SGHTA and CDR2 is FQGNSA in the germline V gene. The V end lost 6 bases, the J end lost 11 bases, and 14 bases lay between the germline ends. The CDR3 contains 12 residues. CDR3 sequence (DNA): TGTGCCAGCAGTTGGGGCCGTCCGACCCAGCATTTT. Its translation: CASSWGRPTQHF. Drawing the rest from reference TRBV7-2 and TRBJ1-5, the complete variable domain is GAGVSQSPSNKVTEKGKDVELRCDPISGHTALYWYRQSLGQGLEFLIYFQGNSAPDKSGLPSDRFSAERTGGSVSTLTIQRTQQEDSAVYLCASSWGRPTQHFGDGTRLSIL.

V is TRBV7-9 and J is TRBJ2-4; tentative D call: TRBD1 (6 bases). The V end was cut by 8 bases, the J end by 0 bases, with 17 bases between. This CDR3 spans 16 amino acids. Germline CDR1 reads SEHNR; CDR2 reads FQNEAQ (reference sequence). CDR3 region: CASSAPRGAAKNIQYF. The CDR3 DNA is TGTGCCAGCTCCGCGCCCAGGGGCGCAGCCAAAAACATTCAGTACTTC.

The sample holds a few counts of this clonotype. The chain's CDR3 is CASRPQGENTDTQYF. The CDR3 coding sequence is TGTGCCAGCAGACCTCAGGGAGAAAACACAGATACGCAGTATTTT. The chain uses TRBV7-9 and TRBJ2-3, with D possibly called TRBD1 or TRBD2 (5 bases each). V lost 6 bases and J lost 2, with 15 bases in between. Germline CDR1 SEHNR, CDR2 FQNEAQ (reference sequence). The CDR3 has 15 amino acids.

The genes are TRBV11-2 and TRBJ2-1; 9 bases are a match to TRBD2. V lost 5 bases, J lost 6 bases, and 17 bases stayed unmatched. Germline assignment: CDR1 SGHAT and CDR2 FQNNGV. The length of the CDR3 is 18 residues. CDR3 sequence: CASSPRGVVAGEGNEQFF. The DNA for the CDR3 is TGTGCCAGCAGCCCTCGGGGTGTGGTAGCGGGGGAAGGCAATGAGCAGTTCTTC.

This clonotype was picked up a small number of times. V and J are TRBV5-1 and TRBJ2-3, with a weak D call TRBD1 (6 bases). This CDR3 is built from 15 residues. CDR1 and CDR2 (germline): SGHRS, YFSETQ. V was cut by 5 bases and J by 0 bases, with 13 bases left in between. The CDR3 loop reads CASRNPQGSTDTQYF. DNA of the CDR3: TGCGCCAGCAGAAATCCACAGGGCAGCACAGATACGCAGTATTTT.

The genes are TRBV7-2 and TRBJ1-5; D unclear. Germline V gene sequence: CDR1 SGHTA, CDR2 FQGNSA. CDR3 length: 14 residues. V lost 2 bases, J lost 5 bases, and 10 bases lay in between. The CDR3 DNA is TGTGCCAGCAGCTTATCCCCAGCCTATCAGCCCCAGCATTTT. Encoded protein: CASSLSPAYQPQHF.

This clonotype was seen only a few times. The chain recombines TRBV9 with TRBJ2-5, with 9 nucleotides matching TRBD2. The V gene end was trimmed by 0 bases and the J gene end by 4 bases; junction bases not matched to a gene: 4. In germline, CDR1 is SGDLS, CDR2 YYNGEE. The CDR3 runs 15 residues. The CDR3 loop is CASSVEGGGGETQYF. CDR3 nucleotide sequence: TGTGCCAGCAGCGTAGAAGGCGGGGGGGGAGAGACCCAGTACTTC. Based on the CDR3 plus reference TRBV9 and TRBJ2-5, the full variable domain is DSGVTQTPKHLITATGQRVTLRCSPRSGDLSVYWYQQSLDQGLQFLIQYYNGEERAKGNILERFSAQQFPDLHSELNLSSLELGDSALYFCASSVEGGGGETQYFGPGTRLLVL.

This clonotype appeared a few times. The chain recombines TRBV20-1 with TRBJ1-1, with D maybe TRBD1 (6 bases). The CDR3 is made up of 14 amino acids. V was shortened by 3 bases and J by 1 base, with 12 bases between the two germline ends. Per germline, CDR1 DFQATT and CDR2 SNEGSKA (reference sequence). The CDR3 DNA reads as TGCAGTGCTAGTCACAGGGAATCGAACACTGAAGCTTTCTTT. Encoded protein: CSASHRESNTEAFF.

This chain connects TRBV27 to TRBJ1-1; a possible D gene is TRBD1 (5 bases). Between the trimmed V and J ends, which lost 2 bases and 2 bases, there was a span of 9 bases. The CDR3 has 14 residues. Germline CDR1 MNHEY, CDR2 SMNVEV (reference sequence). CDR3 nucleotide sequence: TGTGCCAGCAGTTTACTGCGGGACAACACTGAAGCTTTCTTT. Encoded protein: CASSLLRDNTEAFF.

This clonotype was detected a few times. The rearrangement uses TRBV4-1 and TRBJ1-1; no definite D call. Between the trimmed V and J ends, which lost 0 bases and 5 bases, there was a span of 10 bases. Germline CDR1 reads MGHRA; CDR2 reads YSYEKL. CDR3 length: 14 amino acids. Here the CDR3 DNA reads TGCGCCAGCAGCCAAGATGTAGGGCGGACTGAAGCTTTCTTT. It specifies CASSQDVGRTEAFF.

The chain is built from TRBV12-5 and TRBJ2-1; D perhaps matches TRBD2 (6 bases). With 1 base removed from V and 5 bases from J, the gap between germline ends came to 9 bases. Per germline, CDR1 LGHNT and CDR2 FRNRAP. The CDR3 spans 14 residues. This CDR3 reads CASGLGDFHNEQFF. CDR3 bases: TGTGCTAGTGGTTTGGGGGACTTCCACAATGAGCAGTTCTTC.

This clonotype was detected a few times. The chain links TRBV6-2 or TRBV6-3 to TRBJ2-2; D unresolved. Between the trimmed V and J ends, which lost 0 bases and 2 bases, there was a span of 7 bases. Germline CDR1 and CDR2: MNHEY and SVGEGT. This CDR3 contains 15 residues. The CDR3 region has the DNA TGTGCCAGCAGTTACTCCCCACCCAACACCGGGGAGCTGTTTTTT. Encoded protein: CASSYSPPNTGELFF.

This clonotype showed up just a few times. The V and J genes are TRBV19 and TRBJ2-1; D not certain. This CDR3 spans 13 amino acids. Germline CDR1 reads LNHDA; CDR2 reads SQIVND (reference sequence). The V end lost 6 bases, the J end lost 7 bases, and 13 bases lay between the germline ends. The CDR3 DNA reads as TGTGCCAGTAGCGTCAGCCCGGGTAATGAGCAGTTCTTC. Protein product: CASSVSPGNEQFF.

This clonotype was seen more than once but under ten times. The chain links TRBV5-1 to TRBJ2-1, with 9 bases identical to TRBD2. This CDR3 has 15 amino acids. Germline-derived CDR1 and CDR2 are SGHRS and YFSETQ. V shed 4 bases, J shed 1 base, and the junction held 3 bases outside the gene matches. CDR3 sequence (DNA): TGCGCCAGCAGCCGACTAGCGGAGTCCTACAATGAGCAGTTCTTC. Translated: CASSRLAESYNEQFF.

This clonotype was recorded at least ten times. CDR3 nucleotide sequence: TGTGCCAGCAGAGGACAGGGGAATCAGCCCCAGCATTTT. It specifies CASRGQGNQPQHF. V is TRBV12-3 or TRBV12-4 and J is TRBJ1-5; TRBD1 agrees at 9 bases. V shed 6 bases, J shed 4 bases, and the junction held 1 base outside the gene matches. This CDR3 has 13 amino acids.

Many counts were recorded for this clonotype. The CDR3 DNA is TGCGCCAGCAGGCACGAGAGCTCCTACAATGAGCAGTTCTTC. Translating gives CASRHESSYNEQFF. The V and J genes are TRBV5-1 and TRBJ2-1; D remains unclear. The CDR3 extends over 14 amino acids. Trimming stripped 5 bases from V and 0 bases from J, with 9 bases between. The germline V gene has CDR1 SGHRS and CDR2 YFSETQ.

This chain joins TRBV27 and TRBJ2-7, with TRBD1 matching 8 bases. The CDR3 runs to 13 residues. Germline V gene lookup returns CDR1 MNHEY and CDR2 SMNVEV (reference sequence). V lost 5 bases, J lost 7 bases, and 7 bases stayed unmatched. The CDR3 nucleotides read TGTGCCAGCAGTCCAACACAGGGGGGAGAGCAGTACGTC. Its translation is CASSPTQGGEQYV.

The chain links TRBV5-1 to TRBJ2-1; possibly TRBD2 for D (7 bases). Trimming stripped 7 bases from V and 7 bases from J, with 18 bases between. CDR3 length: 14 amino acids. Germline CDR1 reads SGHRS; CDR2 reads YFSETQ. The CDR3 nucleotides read TGCGCCAGCCGGACAGCCGGGGGGTTGAATGAGCAGTTCTTC. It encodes CASRTAGGLNEQFF.

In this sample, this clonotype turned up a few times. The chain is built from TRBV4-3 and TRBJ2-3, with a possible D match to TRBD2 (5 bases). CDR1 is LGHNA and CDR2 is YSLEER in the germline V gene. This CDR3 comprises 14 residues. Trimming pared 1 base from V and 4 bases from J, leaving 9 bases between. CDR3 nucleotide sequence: TGCGCCAGCAGCCAAGGGCTAGCCTCAGATACGCAGTATTTT. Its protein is CASSQGLASDTQYF.

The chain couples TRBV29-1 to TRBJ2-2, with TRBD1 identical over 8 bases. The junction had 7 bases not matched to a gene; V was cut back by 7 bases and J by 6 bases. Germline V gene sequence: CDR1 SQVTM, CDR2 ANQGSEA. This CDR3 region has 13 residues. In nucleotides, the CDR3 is TGCAGCGCCTTCGGACAGGGATCCGGGGAGCTGTTTTTT. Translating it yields CSAFGQGSGELFF.

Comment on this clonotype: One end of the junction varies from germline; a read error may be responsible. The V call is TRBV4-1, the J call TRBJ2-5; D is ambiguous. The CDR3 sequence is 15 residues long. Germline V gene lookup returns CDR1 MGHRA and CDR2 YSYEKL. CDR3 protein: CASSQVSTSHETHYF. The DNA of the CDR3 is TGCGCCAGCAGCCAAGTCAGTACATCCCATGAGACCCATTACTTC.

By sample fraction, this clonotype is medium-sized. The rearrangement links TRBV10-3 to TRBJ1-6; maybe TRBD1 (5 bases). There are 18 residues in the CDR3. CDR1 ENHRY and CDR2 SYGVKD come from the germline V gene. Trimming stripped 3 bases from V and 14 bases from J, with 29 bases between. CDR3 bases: TGTGCCATCAGTGACCCGACAGCTACCCTAATTCCCAATTCGGCCCTCCACTTT. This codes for CAISDPTATLIPNSALHF.

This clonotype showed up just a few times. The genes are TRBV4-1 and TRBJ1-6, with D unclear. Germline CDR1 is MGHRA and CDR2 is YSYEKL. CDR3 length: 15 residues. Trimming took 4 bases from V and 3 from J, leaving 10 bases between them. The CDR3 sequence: CASSPPGIYNSPLHF. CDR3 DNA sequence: TGCGCCAGCAGCCCCCCGGGGATCTATAATTCACCCCTCCACTTT.

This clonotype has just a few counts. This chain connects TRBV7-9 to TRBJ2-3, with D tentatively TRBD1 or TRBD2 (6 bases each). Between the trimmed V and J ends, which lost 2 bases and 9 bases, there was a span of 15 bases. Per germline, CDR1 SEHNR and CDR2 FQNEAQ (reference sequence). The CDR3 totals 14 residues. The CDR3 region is CASSLRGQSGTQYF. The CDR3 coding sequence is TGTGCCAGCAGCTTACGGGGGCAATCAGGCACGCAGTATTTT.

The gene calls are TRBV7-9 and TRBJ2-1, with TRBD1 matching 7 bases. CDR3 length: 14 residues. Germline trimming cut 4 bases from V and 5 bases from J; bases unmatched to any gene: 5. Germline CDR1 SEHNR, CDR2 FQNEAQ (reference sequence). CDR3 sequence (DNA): TGTGCCAGCAGCTCCTGGGACAGAAACAATGAGCAGTTCTTC. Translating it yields CASSSWDRNNEQFF. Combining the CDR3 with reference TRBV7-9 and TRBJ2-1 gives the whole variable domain DTGVSQNPRHKITKRGQNVTFRCDPISEHNRLYWYRQTLGQGPEFLTYFQNEAQLEKSRLLSDRFSAERPKGSFSTLEIQRTEQGDSAMYLCASSSWDRNNEQFFGPGTRLTVL.

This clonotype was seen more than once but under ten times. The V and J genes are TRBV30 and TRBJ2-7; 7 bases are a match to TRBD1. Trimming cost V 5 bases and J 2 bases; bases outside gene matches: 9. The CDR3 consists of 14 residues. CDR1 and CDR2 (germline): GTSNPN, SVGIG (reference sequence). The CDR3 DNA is TGTGCCTGGGCAGGGGGAGAAGGGGCCTACGAGCAGTACTTC. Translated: CAWAGGEGAYEQYF.